The next 19 T cell receptor beta chains were all read from a single sample in a study of CD8+ T cells in alopecia areata. Extraction of RNA preceded its reverse transcription into cDNA, which served as the sequencing template. TCRdb keeps only in-frame clones here, not all; method: immunoSEQ multiplex PCR. The sample records over 90,000 clones, around three fifths being singletons. Material for sequencing was CD4+ T cells sorted from blood. The origin of the receptors is a human donor in good health.

The chain combines TRBV4-2 with TRBJ1-1; possible D gene TRBD1, 6 bases. The V and J ends lost 1 base and 4 bases respectively, with 10 bases between them. CDR3 length: 14 amino acids. Germline loops: CDR1 LGHNA, CDR2 YNFKEQ. CDR3 DNA sequence: TGTGCCAGCAGCCAAGCAGGGGCTCGCACTGAAGCTTTCTTT. This translates into CASSQAGARTEAFF.

This chain links TRBV5-6 with TRBJ2-5, with D possibly matching TRBD2 (5 bases). V lost 2 bases, J lost 2 bases, and 16 bases lay in between. This CDR3 region has 16 residues. Germline loops: CDR1 SGHDT, CDR2 YYEEEE. The CDR3 sequence is CASSFVPGSKQETQYF. CDR3 coding DNA: TGTGCCAGCAGCTTTGTGCCGGGGTCCAAACAAGAGACCCAGTACTTC.

The genes are TRBV4-1 and TRBJ2-3; D unclear. The CDR3 sequence is 16 residues long. V lost 0 bases, J lost 0 bases, and 10 bases lay in between. CDR1 MGHRA and CDR2 YSYEKL come from the germline V gene. The CDR3 DNA reads TGCGCCAGCAGCCAAGAACCCTCCTGGAGCACAGATACGCAGTATTTT. Protein sequence: CASSQEPSWSTDTQYF.

The J gene is TRBJ1-1, the V gene TRBV29-1, with D hard to call. Per the germline V gene, CDR1 is SQVTM and CDR2 is ANQGSEA. The CDR3 sequence is 12 residues long. The CDR3 reads CSGRYLDTEAFF. The CDR3 DNA sequence: TGCAGTGGGAGGTATTTGGACACTGAAGCTTTCTTT. Full variable domain (missing parts from reference TRBV29-1 and TRBJ1-1): SAVISQKPSRDICQRGTSLTIQCQVDSQVTMMFWYRQQPGQSLTLIATANQGSEATYESGFVIDKFPISRPNLTFSTLTVSNMSPEDSSIYLCSGRYLDTEAFFGQGTRLTVV.

This chain links TRBV2 with TRBJ2-3; the D gene is possibly TRBD2 (5 bases). CDR1 SNHLY and CDR2 FYNNEI come from the germline V gene. The V end was cut by 4 bases, the J end by 6 bases, with 14 bases between. This CDR3 contains 14 residues. The CDR3 here is CASSGDGLADTQYF. The DNA of the CDR3 is TGTGCCAGCAGTGGGGATGGACTTGCCGATACGCAGTATTTT.

On this clone itself: This same CDR3 is encoded by further DNA sequences in the sample. This chain joins TRBV5-1 and TRBJ1-2; a possible D gene is TRBD1 (5 bases). Trimming removed 2 bases at V and 3 bases at J, with 8 bases between. The CDR3 length is 13 residues. Per germline, CDR1 SGHRS and CDR2 YFSETQ. CDR3 DNA sequence: TGCGCCAGCAGCTTTCCGGGGGACTATGGCTACACCTTC. Protein: CASSFPGDYGYTF.

The chain recombines TRBV4-1 with TRBJ1-2, with no clear D. Trimming took 1 base from V and 2 from J, leaving 8 bases between them. The CDR3 covers 14 residues. CDR1 is MGHRA, CDR2 YSYEKL, per germline. The CDR3 loop is CASSQVSVNYGYTF. The CDR3 DNA reads TGCGCCAGCAGCCAAGTGTCGGTAAACTATGGCTACACCTTC.

The rearrangement links TRBV5-1 to TRBJ2-7; TRBD2 aligns across 7 bases. CDR1 is SGHRS, CDR2 YFSETQ, per germline. Trimming removed 3 bases from V and 7 bases from J; junction bases left unmatched: 4. CDR3 length: 12 residues. CDR3 region: CASSSGEGEQYF. For the CDR3, the DNA is TGCGCCAGCAGCTCCGGGGAGGGGGAGCAGTACTTC.

The gene calls are TRBV11-2 and TRBJ2-5; no clear D gene. CDR3 length equals 13 residues. The V gene lost 3 bases and the J gene lost 0 bases, with 5 bases spanning the gap. Per the germline V gene, CDR1 is SGHAT and CDR2 is FQNNGV. The CDR3: CASSFGHQETQYF. The CDR3 DNA reads TGTGCCAGCAGCTTTGGACACCAAGAGACCCAGTACTTC. The variable domain in full, completed from reference TRBV11-2 and TRBJ2-5, reads EAGVAQSPRYKIIEKRQSVAFWCNPISGHATLYWYQQILGQGPKLLIQFQNNGVVDDSQLPKDRFSAERLKGVDSTLKIQPAKLEDSAVYLCASSFGHQETQYFGPGTRLLVL.

In its sample, this clone was seen once. The chain combines TRBV7-8 with TRBJ2-3; 9 bases fit TRBD1. V gave up 4 bases and J gave up 3 bases; unmatched junction bases: 5. Germline lookup yields CDR1 SGHVS and CDR2 FQNEAQ. The CDR3 has 15 residues. CDR3 protein: CASSYGQGRTDTQYF. CDR3 nucleotides: TGTGCCAGCAGCTATGGACAGGGGAGGACAGATACGCAGTATTTT.

The gene calls are TRBV7-2 and TRBJ2-1, with D possibly matching TRBD2 (5 bases). The germline V and J ends were trimmed by 5 bases and 6 bases, with 17 bases remaining between them. The length of the CDR3 is 15 residues. Germline CDR1 SGHTA, CDR2 FQGNSA. As DNA, the CDR3 is TGTGCCAGCAGCCTTGCTAGCCATGGATTCAATGAGCAGTTCTTC. Translation: CASSLASHGFNEQFF.

CDR3 DNA sequence: TGCGCCAGCAGCTTGTTCGGGACAGGGGGCGAATCTTCACCCCTCCACTTT. It yields the protein CASSLFGTGGESSPLHF. This sequence joins TRBV5-1 and TRBJ1-6; 12 bases match TRBD1. The CDR3 is 17 residues long. V shed 1 base, J shed 9 bases, and the junction held 8 bases outside the gene matches. Germline-derived CDR1 and CDR2 are SGHRS and YFSETQ.

The chain recombines TRBV29-1 with TRBJ2-6, with a weak D call TRBD2 (5 bases). Between the trimmed V and J ends, which lost 4 bases and 1 base, there was a span of 17 bases. CDR1 SQVTM and CDR2 ANQGSEA come from the germline V gene. The CDR3 sequence is 17 residues long. The CDR3 spells CSVGRDGVGSGANVLTF. The CDR3 bases are TGCAGCGTTGGACGGGATGGTGTTGGGTCTGGGGCCAACGTCCTGACTTTC.

The CDR3 sequence is CASSEASWGTEAFF. CDR3 nucleotides: TGTGCCAGCAGTGAAGCGTCCTGGGGCACTGAAGCTTTCTTT. The chain employs TRBV2 and TRBJ1-1; no clear D gene. Trimming removed 0 bases at V and 4 bases at J, with 9 bases between. CDR1 SNHLY and CDR2 FYNNEI come from the germline V gene. The CDR3 length is 14 residues.

The chain couples TRBV5-1 to TRBJ2-7; 8 bases agree with TRBD1. The length of the CDR3 is 16 residues. J was trimmed by 0 bases and V by 4 bases; bases with no gene match: 9. Germline V gene sequence: CDR1 SGHRS, CDR2 YFSETQ. The CDR3 sequence: CASSRGTGGSSYEQYF. CDR3 nucleotide sequence: TGCGCCAGCAGCAGAGGCACAGGGGGAAGCTCCTACGAGCAGTACTTC.

The gene calls are TRBV30 and TRBJ2-1; D is uncertain. The CDR3 is made up of 15 amino acids. Germline values: CDR1 GTSNPN, CDR2 SVGIG (reference sequence). Between the trimmed V and J ends, which lost 3 bases and 4 bases, there was a span of 16 bases. The DNA for the CDR3 is TGTGCCTGGAGGGGTGACACCAACCAATACAATGAGCAGTTCTTC. Encoded protein: CAWRGDTNQYNEQFF.

This clone was seen more than once but under ten times. This chain joins TRBV19 and TRBJ2-2; 8 positions match TRBD1. Germline V gene data show CDR1 as LNHDA and CDR2 as SQIVND (reference sequence). The V gene end was trimmed by 6 bases and the J gene end by 7 bases; junction bases not matched to a gene: 4. The CDR3 is 13 residues long. This chain's CDR3 is CASSADRGGELFF. In DNA, the CDR3 is TGTGCCAGTAGCGCCGACAGGGGCGGGGAGCTGTTTTTT.

This clone was recorded at least ten times. The rearrangement links TRBV19 to TRBJ1-2; TRBD1 is a possible D gene (6 bases). The CDR3 sequence is 15 residues long. The germline V gene has CDR1 LNHDA and CDR2 SQIVND (reference sequence). V dropped 7 bases and J dropped 5 bases, with 20 bases sitting between them. The CDR3 spells CASKSGAIDWYGYTF. The CDR3 nucleotides read TGTGCCAGTAAATCGGGGGCGATCGATTGGTATGGCTACACCTTC.

The CDR3 spells CSAKGTDTQYF. CDR3 sequence (DNA): TGCAGTGCTAAGGGGACAGATACGCAGTATTTT. The chain combines TRBV20-1 with TRBJ2-3, with D possibly being TRBD1 (5 bases). CDR1 is DFQATT, CDR2 SNEGSKA, per germline (reference sequence). The V gene lost 4 bases and the J gene lost 3 bases, with 5 bases spanning the gap. The CDR3 runs to 11 residues.